One and the same sample provided the 27 T cell receptor beta chains below, sequenced in a study of T cells in localized non-small cell lung cancer. Libraries were prepared by immunoSEQ multiplex PCR; TCRdb keeps only in-frame clonotypes and omits some of them. The table lists about 6,000 clones, around 43% of them singletons. The sample consisted of lung tumor tissue, taken before any cancer treatment. These receptors originate from a woman between 40 and 69 years old with stage II squamous cell lung carcinoma.

The V call is TRBV18, the J call TRBJ1-2; the match to TRBD1 covers 7 bases. Germline lookup yields CDR1 KGHSH and CDR2 LQKENI. The CDR3 sequence is 14 residues long. The ends lost 3 bases at V and 2 bases at J; junction bases unmatched: 3. CDR3 coding DNA: TGTGCCAGCTCACCGGGACAGCACAACTATGGCTACACCTTC. This sequence encodes CASSPGQHNYGYTF.

This chain uses TRBV14 with TRBJ1-1; TRBD1 aligns across 7 bases. V lost 4 bases to trimming and J lost 1 base; unmatched junction nucleotides: 0. This CDR3 comprises 13 residues. In germline, CDR1 is SGHDN, CDR2 FVKESK. This CDR3 reads CASSRTGNTEAFF. In DNA form, the CDR3 reads TGTGCCAGCAGCCGGACAGGGAACACTGAAGCTTTCTTT.

This clone was counted only a few times. The rearrangement links TRBV15 to TRBJ1-4; tentative D call: TRBD1 (6 bases). In germline, CDR1 is LNHNV, CDR2 YYDKDF (reference sequence). The ends were cut back, 0 bases at V and 5 bases at J, with 13 bases in the middle. The CDR3 extends over 16 amino acids. Here the CDR3 reads CATSRDPRTANEKLFF. Written as DNA, the CDR3 is TGTGCCACCAGCAGAGATCCGAGGACAGCAAATGAAAAACTGTTTTTT.

This chain joins TRBV10-2 and TRBJ2-7; D ambiguous. The V and J ends lost 3 bases and 6 bases respectively, with 12 bases between them. The CDR3 loop spans 13 amino acids. Germline assignment: CDR1 WSHSY and CDR2 SAAADI. Here the CDR3 reads CASSDSPSAEQYF. The CDR3 DNA is TGCGCCAGCAGTGACAGCCCGTCGGCCGAGCAGTACTTC.

The V gene is TRBV19, the J gene TRBJ2-4; D remains ambiguous. This CDR3 comprises 13 residues. CDR1 and CDR2 from the germline V gene are LNHDA and SQIVND (reference sequence). Trimming cost V 3 bases and J 12 bases, with 15 bases left between them. The CDR3 region has the DNA TGTGCCAGTAGTATGGGGTGGTCGAAGGGTCAGTACTTC. It specifies CASSMGWSKGQYF.

The rearrangement uses TRBV19 and TRBJ1-1; weak D call: TRBD1 (6 bases). The CDR3 extends over 15 amino acids. V was pared by 5 bases and J by 0 bases, with 13 bases between. Germline V lookup: CDR1 LNHDA, CDR2 SQIVND (reference sequence). The CDR3 DNA reads TGTGCCAGTAGTTCCCGGACAGACCTGAACACTGAAGCTTTCTTT. It encodes CASSSRTDLNTEAFF.

Only a few counts were recorded for this clone. The CDR3 protein is CASKLQGEQETQYF. Here the CDR3 DNA reads TGTGCCAGCAAGTTACAGGGGGAACAAGAGACCCAGTACTTC. V usage is TRBV6-8 and J usage is TRBJ2-5; 8 bases map to TRBD1. Per germline, CDR1 MNHGY and CDR2 SAAAGT. Trimming cost V 7 bases and J 2 bases; bases outside gene matches: 6. The CDR3 covers 14 residues.

This chain joins TRBV14 and TRBJ2-1; 12 bases are shared with TRBD2. V lost 0 bases to trimming and J lost 3 bases; unmatched junction nucleotides: 12. Germline V gene data show CDR1 as SGHDN and CDR2 as FVKESK. This CDR3 spans 20 amino acids. The CDR3 nucleotides read TGTGCCAGCAGCCAAGATATGTCTAGCGGGAGGGCCGGCGGCTACAATGAGCAGTTCTTC. It yields the protein CASSQDMSSGRAGGYNEQFF.

The chain recombines TRBV19 with TRBJ2-2, with 9 nucleotides matching TRBD1. In germline, CDR1 is LNHDA, CDR2 SQIVND (reference sequence). The CDR3 runs to 18 residues. V lost 3 bases and J lost 1; bases outside the gene matches: 9. In nucleotides, the CDR3 is TGTGCCAGTAGTATGCTCCTACCGGGACAGGGGAACACCGGGGAGCTGTTTTTT. Its protein product is CASSMLLPGQGNTGELFF.

The chain employs TRBV9 and TRBJ1-1; 7 bases match TRBD1. Germline V gene data show CDR1 as SGDLS and CDR2 as YYNGEE. Losses at the gene ends were 5 bases for V and 3 bases for J; bases not matched to a gene: 7. The CDR3 has 14 amino acids. The CDR3 loop is CASSEGGGHTEAFF. In nucleotides, the CDR3 is TGTGCCAGCAGTGAAGGGGGCGGACACACTGAAGCTTTCTTT.

By share of the sample, this clone is medium-sized. The chain employs TRBV6-8 and TRBJ1-5; 8 positions match TRBD1. With 6 bases clipped from V and 6 bases from J, the junction kept 10 bases outside the gene matches. Germline CDR1 MNHGY, CDR2 SAAAGT. The CDR3 extends over 15 amino acids. The CDR3 loop reads CASRADRGTIQPQHF. CDR3 sequence (DNA): TGTGCCAGCAGGGCAGACAGGGGAACGATTCAGCCCCAGCATTTT.

This chain links TRBV19 with TRBJ1-2, with D uncertain. Germline CDR1 reads LNHDA; CDR2 reads SQIVND (reference sequence). Between the trimmed V and J ends, which lost 0 bases and 4 bases, there was a span of 12 bases. The CDR3 sequence is 15 residues long. CDR3 sequence reads: CASSIDSAAFYGYTF. The CDR3 region has the DNA TGTGCCAGTAGTATAGATTCGGCGGCGTTCTATGGCTACACCTTC.

This chain links TRBV11-3 with TRBJ2-7; 7 bases align to TRBD2. The CDR3 length is 14 residues. Unmatched junction bases numbered 9, after V lost 7 bases and J lost 3 bases. CDR1 is SGHNT, CDR2 YENEEA, per germline. The CDR3 nucleotides read TGTGCCAGCACCCAGTCGGGGGGTCTCTACGAGCAGTACTTC. Protein product: CASTQSGGLYEQYF.

This clone is medium-sized within its sample. The chain uses TRBV6-8 and TRBJ1-4, with 10 positions matching TRBD1. The J segment lost 8 bases and the V segment lost 2 bases, leaving 2 bases of the junction unmatched. CDR3 length: 14 amino acids. Germline lookup yields CDR1 MNHGY and CDR2 SAAAGT. Written as DNA, the CDR3 is TGTGCCAGCAGTTACGACAGGGGGCGGGAAAAACTGTTTTTT. Its protein is CASSYDRGREKLFF.

The gene calls are TRBV23-1 and TRBJ2-3, with a possible D match to TRBD1 (6 bases). TRBV23-1 is known as an ORF, though its function is uncertain. Trimming removed 6 bases from V and 2 bases from J, with 15 bases in between. This CDR3 has 15 amino acids. The CDR3 nucleotides are TGCGCCAGCAGCCTTGGACAGCAGAACACAGATACGCAGTATTTT. Protein sequence: CASSLGQQNTDTQYF.

Sample share makes this clone medium-sized. The chain uses TRBV11-3 and TRBJ2-2; 10 bases align to TRBD1. After removal of 8 bases from V and 5 bases from J, the junction contained 8 bases not matched to a gene. The CDR3 loop spans 15 amino acids. Germline V gives CDR1 SGHNT, CDR2 YENEEA. CDR3 bases: TGTGCCAGCCGGGGGACAGGGGTATCGACCGGGGAGCTGTTTTTT. Translation gives CASRGTGVSTGELFF.

The gene calls are TRBV29-1 and TRBJ2-7; 11 positions agree with TRBD2. The CDR3 runs to 12 residues. Per the germline V gene, CDR1 is SQVTM and CDR2 is ANQGSEA. Here the CDR3 DNA reads TGCAGTACTACTAGCGGGAGCCACGAGCAGTACTTC. Amino acid sequence: CSTTSGSHEQYF.

This clone was observed a handful of times. The chain has TRBV27 and TRBJ1-6; 7 nucleotides agree with TRBD1. The CDR3 runs to 14 residues. V lost 6 bases to trimming and J lost 8 bases; unmatched junction nucleotides: 7. In germline, CDR1 is MNHEY, CDR2 SMNVEV (reference sequence). The CDR3 loop reads CASRLPRGDSPLHF. Written as DNA, the CDR3 is TGTGCCAGCAGGCTTCCCAGGGGGGATTCACCCCTCCACTTT.

The table lists this clone with a few counts. The chain couples TRBV2 to TRBJ2-2; D gene uncertain. CDR3 size: 16 residues. Germline V gene lookup returns CDR1 SNHLY and CDR2 FYNNEI. The V and J ends lost 3 bases and 7 bases respectively, with 18 bases between them. CDR3 DNA sequence: TGTGCCAGCAGTGATTGGAAAGTTGGGGTTATCGGGGAGCTGTTTTTT. This gives the protein CASSDWKVGVIGELFF.

This clone is large in the sample. The chain combines TRBV19 with TRBJ2-7; D not certain. Between the trimmed V and J ends, which lost 4 bases and 2 bases, there was a span of 12 bases. The germline gives CDR1 LNHDA, CDR2 SQIVND (reference sequence). CDR3 length equals 14 residues. DNA of the CDR3: TGTGCCAGTAGTACCGACTTTGGGGCCTACGAGCAGTACTTC. It specifies CASSTDFGAYEQYF.

By share of the sample, this clone is medium-sized. The gene calls are TRBV11-3 and TRBJ1-2; 12 bases are a match to TRBD1. The CDR3 is 15 amino acids. CDR1 is SGHNT, CDR2 YENEEA, per germline. V lost 1 base to trimming and J lost 7 bases; unmatched junction nucleotides: 4. In DNA form, the CDR3 reads TGTGCCAGCAGCTTAGGGGGACAGGGGGCTTTTGGCTACACCTTC. Its protein is CASSLGGQGAFGYTF.

This rearrangement joins TRBV6-8 to TRBJ2-4; D possibly uses TRBD1 or TRBD2 (5 bases each). Trimming removed 5 bases from V and 6 bases from J, with 8 bases in between. From germline, CDR1 is MNHGY and CDR2 SAAAGT. There are 12 residues in the CDR3. The CDR3 DNA reads as TGTGCCAGCAGTCTGAGGGGAAACATTCAGTACTTC. Residues: CASSLRGNIQYF.

The genes are TRBV19 and TRBJ2-1; possible D gene TRBD2, 5 bases. CDR1 is LNHDA, CDR2 SQIVND, per germline (reference sequence). V dropped 6 bases and J dropped 9 bases, with 24 bases sitting between them. This CDR3 comprises 16 residues. This CDR3 reads CASRVGSNRPEGEQFF. The CDR3 DNA reads TGTGCCAGTAGAGTCGGGTCTAATCGCCCCGAGGGTGAGCAGTTCTTC.

The gene calls are TRBV10-2 and TRBJ1-1; 9 bases fit TRBD1. CDR3 size: 13 residues. Germline trimming cut 6 bases from V and 6 bases from J; bases unmatched to any gene: 5. Germline loops: CDR1 WSHSY, CDR2 SAAADI. The CDR3 region has the DNA TGCGCCAGCAGGGACAGGGGTGGTTCTGAAGCTTTCTTT. It translates to CASRDRGGSEAFF.

In the case of this clone: The germline gene is not matched at one end of the junction; a read error may be the cause. The gene calls are TRBV29-1 and TRBJ2-1; D gene unclear. This CDR3 region has 15 residues. Germline V CDR1 and CDR2: SQVTM, ANQGSEA. The CDR3 region is CSVVSLAASNNEQFF. The CDR3 region has the DNA TGCAGCGTTGTTTCTTTAGCCGCCTCCAACAATGAGCAGTTCTTC.

A single count supports this clone. The chain carries TRBV14 and TRBJ1-1; D is unclear. Germline CDR1 and CDR2: SGHDN and FVKESK. V gave up 4 bases and J gave up 1 base, with 13 bases separating them. There are 15 residues in the CDR3. In DNA, the CDR3 is TGTGCCAGCAGCCTACGATCTAACTCGAACACTGAAGCTTTCTTT. Its translation: CASSLRSNSNTEAFF. Full variable domain (missing parts from reference TRBV14 and TRBJ1-1): EAGVTQFPSHSVIEKGQTVTLRCDPISGHDNLYWYRRVMGKEIKFLLHFVKESKQDESGMPNNRFLAERTGGTYSTLKVQPAELEDSGVYFCASSLRSNSNTEAFFGQGTRLTVV.

V is TRBV19 and J is TRBJ2-1, with 8 positions matching TRBD2. V trimming: 7 bases; J trimming: 4 bases; junction bases outside the gene matches: 3. The CDR3 is made up of 13 amino acids. CDR1 and CDR2 (germline): LNHDA, SQIVND (reference sequence). CDR3 sequence reads: CASTERGYNEQFF. CDR3 nucleotides: TGTGCCAGTACGGAGCGGGGGTACAATGAGCAGTTCTTC.